This record looks at one TCR beta chain sequence and its context. The CDR3 contains 14 residues. Per germline, CDR1 GTSNPN and CDR2 SVGIG (reference sequence). V trimming: 3 bases; J trimming: 7 bases; junction bases outside the gene matches: 8. Profiled with immunoSEQ multiplex PCR; TCRdb holds only in-frame clones, not every one. The sample records about 140,000 clones, about three quarters being singletons. These data are taken from a study of blood T cell repertoires in COVID-19. This receptor was obtained from a man aged 45-65 years with acute or convalescent COVID-19. The rearrangement links TRBV30 to TRBJ2-1, with 8 bases identical to TRBD1. Sequenced input: peripheral blood. CDR3 in DNA: TGTGCCTGGAGGGCCGGGACAGGATTTAATGAGCAGTTCTTC. As protein: CAWRAGTGFNEQFF.